Given below is one TCR beta chain in context. Its antigen remains unknown. The data belong to a study of T-cell reconstitution after alpha-beta-depleted transplantation in children. Per the germline V gene, CDR1 is LGHNA and CDR2 is YSLEER. The CDR3 contains 16 residues. The trim removed 0 bases at V and 4 bases at J, leaving 3 bases unmatched. The study's findings and limits: Approximately two months post-transplant, alpha-beta T cells reportedly originated from several hundred expanded graft clones. Recipient T cells and thymic progenitors that survived were the source of the high TCRbeta diversity seen at day 60 in some patients.

For TCRbeta, the library was prepared with unique molecular identifiers. TCRdb recomputed calls from the PCR reads with MiXCR, one row per CDR3 protein. The sample consists of around 190,000 distinct CDR3 sequences, roughly 6.6% of them appearing once. V and J are TRBV4-3 and TRBJ2-6, with 7 bases that match TRBD2. This TCR came from a boy between 2 and 15 years old with acute lymphoblastic leukemia, due to receive a stem cell transplant. The sample was PBMCs, taken before TCRalphabeta/CD19-depleted stem cell transplant. The CDR3 loop reads CASSQDQGGGANVLTF. In nucleotides, the CDR3 is TGCGCCAGCAGCCAAGATCAGGGAGGGGGGGCCAACGTCCTGACTTTC.